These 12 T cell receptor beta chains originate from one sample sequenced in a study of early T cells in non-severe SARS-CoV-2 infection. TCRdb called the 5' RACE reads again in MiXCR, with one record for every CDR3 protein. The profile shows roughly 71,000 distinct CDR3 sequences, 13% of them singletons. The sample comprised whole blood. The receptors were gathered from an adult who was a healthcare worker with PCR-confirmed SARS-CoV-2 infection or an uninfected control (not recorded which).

The CDR3, as DNA: TGTGCCAGCAGCCCCTCGGGACTGAGGGTAGATACGCAGTATTTT. Residues: CASSPSGLRVDTQYF. V and J are TRBV12-3 or TRBV12-4 and TRBJ2-3, with D possibly matching TRBD2 (6 bases). This CDR3 is 15 amino acids long. V gave up 6 bases and J gave up 5 bases, with 18 bases separating them.

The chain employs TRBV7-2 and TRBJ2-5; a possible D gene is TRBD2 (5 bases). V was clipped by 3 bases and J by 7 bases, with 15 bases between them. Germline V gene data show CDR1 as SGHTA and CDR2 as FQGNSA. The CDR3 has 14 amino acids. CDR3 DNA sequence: TGTGCCAGCAGCTTCAGGACTCCCATGGGGACCCAGTACTTC. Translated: CASSFRTPMGTQYF.

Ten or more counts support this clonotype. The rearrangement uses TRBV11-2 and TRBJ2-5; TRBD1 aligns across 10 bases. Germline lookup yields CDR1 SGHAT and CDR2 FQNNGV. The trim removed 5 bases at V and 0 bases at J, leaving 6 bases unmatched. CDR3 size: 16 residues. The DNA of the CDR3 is TGTGCCAGCAGCAAACGGGACAGGGGAAACCAAGAGACCCAGTACTTC. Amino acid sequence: CASSKRDRGNQETQYF.

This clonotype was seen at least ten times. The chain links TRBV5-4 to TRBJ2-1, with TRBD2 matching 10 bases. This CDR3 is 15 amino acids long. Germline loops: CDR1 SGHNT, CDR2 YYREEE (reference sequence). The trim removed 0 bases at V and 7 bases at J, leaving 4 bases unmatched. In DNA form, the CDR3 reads TGTGCCAGCAGCTTGGAGGGACTAGCGATGAATGAGCAGTTCTTC. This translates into CASSLEGLAMNEQFF.

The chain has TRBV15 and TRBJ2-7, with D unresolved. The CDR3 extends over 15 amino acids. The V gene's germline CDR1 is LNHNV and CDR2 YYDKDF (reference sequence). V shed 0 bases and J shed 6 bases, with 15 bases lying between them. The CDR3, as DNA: TGTGCCACCAGCAGAGATCCGGGCGGCCTCGGCGAGCAGTACTTC. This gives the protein CATSRDPGGLGEQYF.

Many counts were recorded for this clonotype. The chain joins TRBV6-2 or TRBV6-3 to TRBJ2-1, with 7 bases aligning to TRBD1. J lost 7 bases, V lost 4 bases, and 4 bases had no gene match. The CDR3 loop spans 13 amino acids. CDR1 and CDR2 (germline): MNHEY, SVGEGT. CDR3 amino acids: CASSSADRNEQFF. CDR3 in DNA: TGTGCCAGCAGTTCTGCGGACAGGAATGAGCAGTTCTTC.

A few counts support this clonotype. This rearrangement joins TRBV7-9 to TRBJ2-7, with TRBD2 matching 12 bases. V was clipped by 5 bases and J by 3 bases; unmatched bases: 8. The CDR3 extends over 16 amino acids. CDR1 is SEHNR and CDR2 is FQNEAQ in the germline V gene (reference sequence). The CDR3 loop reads CASSRLAGVSLYEQYF. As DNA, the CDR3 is TGTGCCAGCAGCAGACTAGCGGGAGTGTCTCTCTACGAGCAGTACTTC.

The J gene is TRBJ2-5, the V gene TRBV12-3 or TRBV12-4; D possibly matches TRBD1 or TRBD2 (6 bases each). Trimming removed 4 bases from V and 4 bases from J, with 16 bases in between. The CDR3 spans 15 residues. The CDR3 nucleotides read TGTGCCAGCAGTTCCCTTGGGGGGCCGGGAGAGACCCAGTACTTC. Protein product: CASSSLGGPGETQYF.

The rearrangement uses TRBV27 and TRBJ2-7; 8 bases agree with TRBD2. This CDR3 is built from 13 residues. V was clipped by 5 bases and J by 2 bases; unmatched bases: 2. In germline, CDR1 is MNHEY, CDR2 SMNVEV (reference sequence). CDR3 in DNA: TGTGCCAGCAGTCGGACTAGCCCCTACGAGCAGTACTTC. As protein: CASSRTSPYEQYF.

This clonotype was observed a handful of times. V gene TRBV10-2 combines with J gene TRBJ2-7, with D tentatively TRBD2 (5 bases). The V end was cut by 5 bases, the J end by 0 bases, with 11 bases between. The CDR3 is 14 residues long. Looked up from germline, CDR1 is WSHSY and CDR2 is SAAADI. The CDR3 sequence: CASSPWRTSYEQYF. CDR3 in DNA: TGCGCCAGCAGTCCTTGGAGGACCTCCTACGAGCAGTACTTC.

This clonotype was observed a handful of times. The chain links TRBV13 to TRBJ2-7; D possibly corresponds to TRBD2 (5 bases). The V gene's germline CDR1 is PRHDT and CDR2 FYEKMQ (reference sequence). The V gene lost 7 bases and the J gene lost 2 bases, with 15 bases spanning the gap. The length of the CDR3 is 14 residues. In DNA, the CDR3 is TGTGCCAGCACCCTTTCCGACGGGGCCTACGAGCAGTACTTC. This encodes CASTLSDGAYEQYF. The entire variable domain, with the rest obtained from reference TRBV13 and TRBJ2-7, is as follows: AAGVIQSPRHLIKEKRETATLKCYPIPRHDTVYWYQQGPGQDPQFLISFYEKMQSDKGSIPDRFSAQQFSDYHSELNMSSLELGDSALYFCASTLSDGAYEQYFGPGTRLTVT.

The CDR3: CASSQELQGLAYNEQFF. DNA of the CDR3: TGCGCCAGCAGCCAGGAACTCCAAGGACTAGCATACAATGAGCAGTTCTTC. The genes are TRBV4-3 and TRBJ2-1, with 8 positions matching TRBD2. This CDR3 has 17 residues. Looked up from germline, CDR1 is LGHNA and CDR2 is YSLEER. The V and J ends lost 3 bases and 4 bases, in that order; junction bases with no gene match: 11.